The 5 T cell receptor beta chains below come from one sample, sequenced in a study of T cell changes during pregnancy in multiple sclerosis. Libraries were prepared by immunoSEQ multiplex PCR; TCRdb keeps only in-frame clonotypes and omits some of them. The table lists tens of thousands of clones, 93% of them singletons, with around 2% in the top ten. The sequences come from peripheral blood, collected in the second trimester of pregnancy. These TCRs come from a female donor with multiple sclerosis, enrolled in a pregnancy study.

This chain links TRBV7-8 with TRBJ2-5; the match to TRBD2 covers 7 bases. The CDR3 is 15 amino acids. In germline, CDR1 is SGHVS, CDR2 FQNEAQ. J lost 3 bases, V lost 1 base, and 5 bases had no gene match. CDR3: CASSLGTRGEETQYF. The CDR3 DNA follows: TGTGCCAGCAGCTTAGGGACTAGAGGGGAAGAGACCCAGTACTTC.

V gene TRBV15 combines with J gene TRBJ1-2; 7 bases map to TRBD1. CDR1 is LNHNV, CDR2 YYDKDF, per germline (reference sequence). Trimming took 3 bases from V and 0 from J; bases not matched to a gene: 1. This CDR3 has 14 residues. CDR3 nucleotides: TGTGCCACCAGCAGGGGACAGTCTAACTATGGCTACACCTTC. Translating it yields CATSRGQSNYGYTF.

V and J are TRBV27 and TRBJ2-6; D perhaps matches TRBD1 (5 bases). The germline CDR1 and CDR2 sequences are MNHEY and SMNVEV (reference sequence). The ends were cut back, 2 bases at V and 2 bases at J, with 16 bases in the middle. The CDR3 covers 18 residues. The DNA of the CDR3 is TGTGCCAGCAGTTTACAGGGCCCTAACGGCCCTGGGGCCAACGTCCTGACTTTC. It codes for CASSLQGPNGPGANVLTF.

This clone was seen only once. CDR3 sequence (DNA): TGTGCCAGCAGTGAAGTACAGTCGAATCAGCCCCAGCATTTT. Its protein product is CASSEVQSNQPQHF. This chain uses TRBV6-1 with TRBJ1-5, with D uncertain. Germline V gene data show CDR1 as MNHNS and CDR2 as SASEGT. The CDR3 length is 14 residues. The ends were cut back, 1 base at V and 4 bases at J, with 8 bases in the middle.

The rearrangement uses TRBV4-2 and TRBJ2-1; TRBD2 aligns across 11 bases. The CDR3 contains 16 residues. Trimming at V came to 0 bases and at J to 2 bases, leaving 0 bases not matched to a gene. Germline V gene lookup returns CDR1 LGHNA and CDR2 YNFKEQ. The CDR3 bases are TGTGCCAGCAGCCAAGAGACTAGCGGGGCCTACAATGAGCAGTTCTTC. Its protein is CASSQETSGAYNEQFF.